Presented here are 21 T cell receptor beta chains from one specimen sequenced in a study of CXCR3-negative and CXCR3-positive naive CD8 T cells. Study-wide results and limits: More hydrophobic TRB CDR3s occurred in CXCR3-positive than in CXCR3-negative naive cells.

For these TCRs, the target antigens are not known. The TRB libraries of cDNA were built by UMI-labeled 5' RACE. TCRdb re-analyzed the 5' RACE reads; it lists each CDR3 protein once, without DNA. The table counts roughly 100,000 distinct CDR3 sequences; 0.38% lies in the top ten. Sequenced input: naive CXCR3+ CD8+ T cells from blood. As to subset: CD45RO-CCR7+CD27+CD95- naive CD8+ T cells expressing CXCR3 (TNR3+). The receptor source for this set is a human donor in good health. Some clones in this sample may be carry-over from other donors' samples.

The chain carries TRBV28 and TRBJ2-7; the TRBD1 assignment by TCRdb is unverifiable without DNA. This CDR3 is 15 amino acids long. The V gene's germline CDR1 is MDHEN and CDR2 SYDVKM. This chain's CDR3 is CASSHLGGGLWEQYF.

This chain joins TRBV7-9 and TRBJ2-7; no DNA is available, so the TRBD1 call from TCRdb remains unchecked. This CDR3 has 17 amino acids. Germline assignment: CDR1 SEHNR and CDR2 FQNEAQ (reference sequence). The CDR3 sequence: CASSGSDTGQPLYEQYF.

The CDR3 loop reads CSVDLPTGEQYF. V and J are TRBV29-1 and TRBJ2-7. The germline V gene has CDR1 SQVTM and CDR2 ANQGSEA. This CDR3 region has 12 residues.

J is TRBJ2-5 and V is TRBV5-6. Germline V lookup: CDR1 SGHDT, CDR2 YYEEEE. The CDR3 spans 13 residues. The CDR3 here is CASSPVTQETQYF.

V gene TRBV6-2 or TRBV6-3 combines with J gene TRBJ2-7. The CDR3 extends over 13 amino acids. CDR1 is MNHEY and CDR2 is SVGEGT in the germline V gene. The CDR3: CASSYPGAYEQYF.

The chain uses TRBV7-9 and TRBJ1-1; TCRdb reports TRBD1, a call that lacks DNA to check it against. Germline CDR1 reads SEHNR; CDR2 reads FQNEAQ (reference sequence). The CDR3 is made up of 17 amino acids. This chain's CDR3 is CASSLGGWGTENTEAFF. Using reference TRBV7-9 and TRBJ1-1 for the parts outside the CDR3, the full variable domain is DTGVSQNPRHKITKRGQNVTFRCDPISEHNRLYWYRQTLGQGPEFLTYFQNEAQLEKSRLLSDRFSAERPKGSFSTLEIQRTEQGDSAMYLCASSLGGWGTENTEAFFGQGTRLTVV.

The chain couples TRBV14 to TRBJ2-1. CDR1 is SGHDN and CDR2 is FVKESK in the germline V gene. The CDR3 totals 16 residues. CDR3 in amino acids: CASSQEQGRSYNEQFF.

The genes are TRBV29-1 and TRBJ2-2. There are 13 residues in the CDR3. Germline V CDR1 and CDR2: SQVTM, ANQGSEA. The CDR3 loop is CSVVGTNTGELFF.

The V gene is TRBV7-2, the J gene TRBJ2-7. The CDR3 is made up of 12 amino acids. CDR1 and CDR2 (germline): SGHTA, FQGNSA. CDR3 residues: CASSLGPHEQYF.

The genes are TRBV7-2 and TRBJ1-1. The CDR3 covers 14 residues. Germline-derived CDR1 and CDR2 are SGHTA and FQGNSA. The CDR3 protein is CASSFGNPNTEAFF.

The gene calls are TRBV21-1 and TRBJ2-1. TRBV21-1 is recorded as a pseudogene. The CDR3 runs 15 residues. CDR3 in amino acids: CASSKSDSSYNEQFF.

The CDR3 sequence: CASSQDFGGGADTQYF. The chain carries TRBV4-3 and TRBJ2-3. The CDR3 extends over 16 amino acids. The V gene's germline CDR1 is LGHNA and CDR2 YSLEER.

The chain employs TRBV29-1 and TRBJ1-1; no DNA is available, so the TRBD1 call from TCRdb remains unchecked. Germline CDR1 reads SQVTM; CDR2 reads ANQGSEA. The CDR3 covers 12 residues. CDR3 residues: CSVPEGDTEAFF.

This chain uses TRBV7-2 with TRBJ2-5; absent DNA, TCRdb's TRBD1 call cannot be checked. Germline V gene lookup returns CDR1 SGHTA and CDR2 FQGNSA. The CDR3 consists of 18 residues. CDR3 amino acids: CASSFYSSEGHIQETQYF. Combining the CDR3 with reference TRBV7-2 and TRBJ2-5 gives the whole variable domain GAGVSQSPSNKVTEKGKDVELRCDPISGHTALYWYRQSLGQGLEFLIYFQGNSAPDKSGLPSDRFSAERTGGSVSTLTIQRTQQEDSAVYLCASSFYSSEGHIQETQYFGPGTRLLVL.

The chain couples TRBV4-2 to TRBJ1-1. The CDR3 runs 13 residues. Germline V gene lookup returns CDR1 LGHNA and CDR2 YNFKEQ. CDR3 protein: CASSHGTPTEAFF.

V gene TRBV20-1 combines with J gene TRBJ1-2; checking the TCRdb D call of TRBD1 is not possible without DNA. Germline V gene lookup returns CDR1 DFQATT and CDR2 SNEGSKA (reference sequence). The CDR3 runs to 19 residues. CDR3 region: CSARVSSGVTRTGDYGYTF.

This chain connects TRBV7-3 to TRBJ2-1. CDR1 SGHTA and CDR2 FQGTGA come from the germline V gene. The CDR3 totals 15 residues. Here the CDR3 reads CASSAQGVSYNEQFF.

V gene TRBV20-1 combines with J gene TRBJ2-2; TCRdb's D gene call, TRBD2, goes unchecked for lack of DNA. CDR3 length equals 16 residues. From germline, CDR1 is DFQATT and CDR2 SNEGSKA (reference sequence). The CDR3 spells CSARDVAGENTGELFF.

The rearrangement joins TRBV29-1 to TRBJ2-5; checking the TCRdb D call of TRBD2 is not possible without DNA. The CDR3 is 17 amino acids. The germline gives CDR1 SQVTM, CDR2 ANQGSEA. CDR3 amino acids: CSVEEGTSGGSQETQYF.

The CDR3 reads CASSSPTDGTGELFF. The chain recombines TRBV28 with TRBJ2-2. In germline, CDR1 is MDHEN, CDR2 SYDVKM. The CDR3 runs 15 residues.

V and J are TRBV25-1 and TRBJ2-7; the TCRdb call, TRBD2, lacks DNA for checking. The CDR3 runs to 16 residues. The germline V gene has CDR1 MGHDK and CDR2 SYGVNS. The CDR3 reads CASRKAPGLAGYEQYF.